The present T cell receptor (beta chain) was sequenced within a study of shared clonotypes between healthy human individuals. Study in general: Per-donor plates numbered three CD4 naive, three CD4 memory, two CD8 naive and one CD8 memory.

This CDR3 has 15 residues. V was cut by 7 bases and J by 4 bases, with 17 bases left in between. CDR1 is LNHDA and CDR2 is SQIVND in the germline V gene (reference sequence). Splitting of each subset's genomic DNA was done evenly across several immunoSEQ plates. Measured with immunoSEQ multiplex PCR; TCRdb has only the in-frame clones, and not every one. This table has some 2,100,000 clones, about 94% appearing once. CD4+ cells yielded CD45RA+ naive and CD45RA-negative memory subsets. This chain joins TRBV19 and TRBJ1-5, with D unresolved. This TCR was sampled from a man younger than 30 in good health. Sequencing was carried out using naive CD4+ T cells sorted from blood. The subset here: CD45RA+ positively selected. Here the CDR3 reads CASTDRRAGNQPQHF. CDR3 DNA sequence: TGTGCCAGTACCGATCGGCGGGCTGGTAATCAGCCCCAGCATTTT.